Each of the 17 T cell receptor beta chains below was sequenced from the same sample in a study of CD8+ T cells in alopecia areata. Extraction and reverse transcription of RNA yielded cDNA as the sequencing template. Some clones are missing from TCRdb's copy, which holds only in-frame ones; the method was immunoSEQ multiplex PCR. This sample has some 110,000 clones, with around 58% found just once. Indicated treatment: oral pan-JAK inhibitor, 5-10 mg twice daily. The sample in question was CD8+ T cells sorted from blood, obtained at week 4, from a patient treated with tofacitinib. All receptors derive from a human donor with alopecia areata.

V gene TRBV11-2 combines with J gene TRBJ2-5; the D is unclear. V was shortened by 5 bases and J by 5 bases, with 9 bases between the two germline ends. Germline V gives CDR1 SGHAT, CDR2 FQNNGV. The CDR3 length is 12 residues. CDR3 in DNA: TGTGCCAGCAGCATCTACGGGGAGACCCAGTACTTC. Translating it yields CASSIYGETQYF.

The chain recombines TRBV29-1 with TRBJ1-2; 7 bases line up with TRBD1. V gave up 6 bases and J gave up 5 bases; unmatched junction bases: 6. Germline V gives CDR1 SQVTM, CDR2 ANQGSEA. CDR3 length: 12 amino acids. The CDR3 loop is CSVVDRPYGYTF. CDR3 sequence (DNA): TGCAGCGTCGTGGACAGGCCATATGGCTACACCTTC.

The V gene is TRBV9, the J gene TRBJ1-4; weak D call: TRBD1 (5 bases). There are 15 residues in the CDR3. CDR1 and CDR2 (germline): SGDLS, YYNGEE. V shed 2 bases and J shed 8 bases, with 16 bases lying between them. The CDR3 DNA is TGTGCCAGCAGCGTCTATGTCCAGGGAGGCGAAAAACTGTTTTTT. Translation gives CASSVYVQGGEKLFF.

V usage is TRBV5-1 and J usage is TRBJ2-7, with unresolved D. Trimming cost V 7 bases and J 2 bases, with 22 bases left between them. The CDR3 length is 16 residues. Germline V gene lookup returns CDR1 SGHRS and CDR2 YFSETQ. CDR3 nucleotide sequence: TGCGCCAGCGGTCCTTTACCCTCCTCTCCCACCTACGAGCAGTACTTC. The encoded protein is CASGPLPSSPTYEQYF.

V and J are TRBV29-1 and TRBJ2-1; D not certain. The CDR3 spans 13 residues. Per the germline V gene, CDR1 is SQVTM and CDR2 is ANQGSEA. V dropped 3 bases and J dropped 3 bases, with 9 bases sitting between them. DNA of the CDR3: TGCAGCGTTGAGAACAGAGTCTACAATGAGCAGTTCTTC. This codes for CSVENRVYNEQFF.

The J gene is TRBJ1-5, the V gene TRBV19, with 7 bases that match TRBD1. The CDR3 length is 15 residues. Germline values: CDR1 LNHDA, CDR2 SQIVND (reference sequence). V was pared by 2 bases and J by 5 bases, with 6 bases of the junction left unmatched. This CDR3 is CASSILGQYDQPQHF. The CDR3 DNA reads as TGTGCCAGTAGTATATTGGGACAGTACGATCAGCCCCAGCATTTT.

The rearrangement joins TRBV7-9 to TRBJ2-4, with a possible D match to TRBD2 (5 bases). Germline CDR1 is SEHNR and CDR2 is FQNEAQ (reference sequence). V gave up 5 bases and J gave up 7 bases, with 15 bases separating them. CDR3 length equals 14 residues. CDR3 nucleotide sequence: TGTGCCAGCAGCCCCCGGACTGGCAGGAACATTCAGTACTTC. It encodes CASSPRTGRNIQYF.

The chain recombines TRBV7-9 with TRBJ2-7; no clear D gene. V was cut by 10 bases and J by 7 bases, with 23 bases left in between. This CDR3 region has 14 residues. Germline V gene lookup returns CDR1 SEHNR and CDR2 FQNEAQ (reference sequence). The CDR3 here is CANEILTELGEQYF. The CDR3 coding sequence is TGTGCCAACGAAATCCTGACGGAGCTTGGGGAGCAGTACTTC.

The V and J genes are TRBV27 and TRBJ2-5; 8 bases align to TRBD2. Unmatched junction bases numbered 6, after V lost 4 bases and J lost 2 bases. Germline assignment: CDR1 MNHEY and CDR2 SMNVEV (reference sequence). This CDR3 comprises 15 residues. The CDR3 reads CASSSGGGLQETQYF. Written as DNA, the CDR3 is TGTGCCAGCAGTTCTGGCGGGGGGCTACAAGAGACCCAGTACTTC.

This chain uses TRBV29-1 with TRBJ2-3; D may match TRBD1 or TRBD2 (5 bases each). This CDR3 is built from 14 residues. Germline CDR1 reads SQVTM; CDR2 reads ANQGSEA. Trimming took 6 bases from V and 1 from J, leaving 14 bases between them. Here the CDR3 DNA reads TGCAGCGTAGCTGAGGGGATCCGCACAGATACGCAGTATTTT. This gives the protein CSVAEGIRTDTQYF.

This clone has only a few counts. This sequence joins TRBV2 and TRBJ2-1; 9 nucleotides match TRBD2. The CDR3 loop spans 14 amino acids. V lost 8 bases and J lost 9; bases outside the gene matches: 11. CDR1 and CDR2 (germline): SNHLY, FYNNEI. CDR3 sequence: CASCTAGGPCEQFF. As DNA, the CDR3 is TGTGCCAGCTGTACGGCGGGGGGGCCATGTGAGCAGTTCTTC.

V gene TRBV30 combines with J gene TRBJ1-4; 9 bases agree with TRBD1. Trimming at V came to 1 base and at J to 6 bases, leaving 6 bases not matched to a gene. From germline, CDR1 is GTSNPN and CDR2 SVGIG (reference sequence). This CDR3 contains 15 residues. CDR3 sequence reads: CAWSGGTGLDEKLFF. CDR3 DNA: TGTGCCTGGAGTGGCGGGACAGGGTTAGATGAAAAACTGTTTTTT.

V is TRBV29-1 and J is TRBJ2-1, with D possibly being TRBD1 or TRBD2 (6 bases each). V was trimmed by 4 bases and J by 0 bases, leaving 10 bases between them. Germline CDR1 reads SQVTM; CDR2 reads ANQGSEA. The CDR3 totals 14 residues. The CDR3: CSVAGGRSYNEQFF. CDR3 bases: TGCAGCGTTGCCGGGGGCCGCTCCTACAATGAGCAGTTCTTC.

The chain joins TRBV7-9 to TRBJ1-1, with 7 bases identical to TRBD1. V dropped 4 bases and J dropped 0; count of bases not matched to a gene: 5. From germline, CDR1 is SEHNR and CDR2 FQNEAQ (reference sequence). This CDR3 region has 15 residues. The CDR3 coding sequence is TGTGCCAGCAGCTCCTACAGGGGCATGAACACTGAAGCTTTCTTT. Amino acid sequence: CASSSYRGMNTEAFF.

This chain uses TRBV28 with TRBJ2-1; D ambiguous. Looked up from germline, CDR1 is MDHEN and CDR2 is SYDVKM. The V end lost 3 bases, the J end lost 9 bases, and 3 bases lay between the germline ends. The length of the CDR3 is 10 residues. CDR3 DNA: TGTGCCAGCAGTTTTGTTGAGCAGTTCTTC. Translation gives CASSFVEQFF.

The CDR3 nucleotides are TGTGCCAGCAGCTTGGGCGCGGGGGAAGAGACCCAGTACTTC. It specifies CASSLGAGEETQYF. The rearrangement uses TRBV5-6 and TRBJ2-5; TRBD2 matches at 7 bases. The CDR3 has 14 amino acids. Germline assignment: CDR1 SGHDT and CDR2 YYEEEE. The J segment lost 3 bases and the V segment lost 0 bases, leaving 2 bases of the junction unmatched. Combining the CDR3 with reference TRBV5-6 and TRBJ2-5 gives the whole variable domain DAGVTQSPTHLIKTRGQQVTLRCSPKSGHDTVSWYQQALGQGPQFIFQYYEEEERQRGNFPDRFSGHQFPNYSSELNVNALLLGDSALYLCASSLGAGEETQYFGPGTRLLVL.

The V call is TRBV29-1, the J call TRBJ1-2; unclear D gene. The germline V gene has CDR1 SQVTM and CDR2 ANQGSEA. The length of the CDR3 is 14 residues. Trimming took off 5 bases at V and 3 bases at J, with 16 bases between the two ends. CDR3 in amino acids: CSVIPAPEDYGYTF. The CDR3 nucleotides read TGCAGCGTTATTCCCGCCCCGGAGGACTATGGCTACACCTTC.